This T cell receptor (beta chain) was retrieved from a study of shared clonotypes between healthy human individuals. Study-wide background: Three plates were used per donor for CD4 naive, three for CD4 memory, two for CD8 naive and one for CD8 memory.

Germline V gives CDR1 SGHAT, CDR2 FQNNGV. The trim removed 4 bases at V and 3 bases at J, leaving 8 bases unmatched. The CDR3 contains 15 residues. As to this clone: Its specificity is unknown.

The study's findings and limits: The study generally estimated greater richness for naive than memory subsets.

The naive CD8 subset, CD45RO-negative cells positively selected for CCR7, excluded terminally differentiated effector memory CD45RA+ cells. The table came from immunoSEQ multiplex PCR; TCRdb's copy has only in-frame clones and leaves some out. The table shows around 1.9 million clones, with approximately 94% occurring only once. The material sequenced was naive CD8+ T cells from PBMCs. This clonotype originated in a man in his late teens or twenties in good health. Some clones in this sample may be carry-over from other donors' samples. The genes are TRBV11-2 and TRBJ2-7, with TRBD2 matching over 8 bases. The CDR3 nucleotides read TGTGCCAGCAGCTCCCTCGGGGGGGCAATCTACGAGCAGTACTTC. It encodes CASSSLGGAIYEQYF.